A selection of T cell receptor beta chains follows, all from one sample in a study of T cells in Graves' hyperthyroidism and ophthalmopathy. TCRdb reprocessed the multiplex PCR reads with MiXCR, giving one entry per CDR3 protein. The table records 650,000 to 850,000 distinct CDR3 sequences, around 20% of them present only once. The sequenced sample consisted of blood. The receptors shown here come from a woman aged 45-65 years with Graves' hyperthyroidism that later progressed to Graves' ophthalmopathy. Each CDR3 is given with its conserved first and last residue. Fields, in order: V gene, D gene, clone size, J gene, CDR3 protein, CDR3 DNA. The D gene is left open where the match is weak. Only some rows state a clone size, as once, few, many or a class for expanded clones.

v_call: TRBV20-1; d_call: TRBD2; clone_size: few; j_call: TRBJ2-1; cdr3_aa: CSASRRGEAPLSYNEQFF; cdr3_nt: TGCAGTGCTAGTCGCCGGGGGGAAGCCCCATTATCCTACAATGAGCAGTTCTTC
v_call: TRBV6-1; d_call: -; clone_size: few; j_call: TRBJ1-2; cdr3_aa: CASSRATSNYGYTF; cdr3_nt: TGTGCCAGCAGCCGGGCGACCTCTAACTATGGCTACACCTTC
v_call: TRBV20-1; d_call: -; clone_size: many; j_call: TRBJ1-1; cdr3_aa: CSASGVEVEAFF; cdr3_nt: TGCAGTGCTAGTGGGGTGGAGGTTGAAGCTTTCTTT
v_call: TRBV12-5; d_call: -; clone_size: -; j_call: TRBJ1-1; cdr3_aa: CASGPHTDTEAFF; cdr3_nt: TGTGCTAGTGGCCCCCATACGGACACTGAAGCTTTCTTT
v_call: TRBV10-3; d_call: -; clone_size: many; j_call: TRBJ1-1; cdr3_aa: CAIRKTDMNTEAFF; cdr3_nt: TGTGCCATCAGGAAGACAGACATGAACACTGAAGCTTTCTTT
v_call: TRBV5-1; d_call: -; clone_size: -; j_call: TRBJ1-2; cdr3_aa: CASSWEAANYGYTF; cdr3_nt: TGCGCCAGCAGCTGGGAGGCCGCAAACTATGGCTACACCTTC
v_call: TRBV6-2/TRBV6-3; d_call: -; clone_size: -; j_call: TRBJ2-2; cdr3_aa: CASSRKIRANGLIGELFF; cdr3_nt: TGTGCCAGCAGTCGAAAGATCAGGGCCAACGGGTTAATCGGGGAGCTGTTTTTT
v_call: TRBV9; d_call: -; clone_size: -; j_call: TRBJ1-3; cdr3_aa: CASSVALEGMSGNTIYF; cdr3_nt: TGTGCCAGCAGCGTAGCACTCGAGGGGATGTCCGGAAACACCATATATTTT
v_call: TRBV2; d_call: -; clone_size: few; j_call: TRBJ1-6; cdr3_aa: CASSDNSPLHF; cdr3_nt: TGTGCCAGCAGTGATAATTCACCCCTCCACTTT
v_call: TRBV10-3; d_call: -; clone_size: many; j_call: TRBJ1-1; cdr3_aa: CATREGVSNTEAFF; cdr3_nt: TGTGCCACCAGGGAAGGGGTCTCGAACACTGAAGCTTTCTTT
v_call: TRBV3-1; d_call: TRBD1; clone_size: -; j_call: TRBJ1-6; cdr3_aa: CASSQIQGVSPNSPLHF; cdr3_nt: TGTGCCAGCAGCCAAATACAGGGGGTATCTCCCAATTCACCCCTCCACTTT
v_call: TRBV4-1; d_call: -; clone_size: -; j_call: TRBJ2-7; cdr3_aa: CASSQSVSYEQYF; cdr3_nt: TGCGCCAGCAGCCAAAGTGTCAGCTACGAGCAGTACTTC
v_call: TRBV30; d_call: -; clone_size: -; j_call: TRBJ2-5; cdr3_aa: CAWSSKGETQYF; cdr3_nt: TGTGCCTGGAGCTCGAAGGGGGAGACCCAGTACTTC
v_call: TRBV20-1; d_call: -; clone_size: -; j_call: TRBJ2-7; cdr3_aa: CSAGKDSYEQYF; cdr3_nt: TGCAGTGCTGGTAAGGACTCCTACGAGCAGTACTTC
v_call: TRBV27; d_call: -; clone_size: -; j_call: TRBJ1-2; cdr3_aa: CASSRQRAHYGYTF; cdr3_nt: TGTGCCAGCAGTCGCCAGCGGGCTCACTATGGCTACACCTTC
v_call: TRBV6-2/TRBV6-3; d_call: -; clone_size: many; j_call: TRBJ1-2; cdr3_aa: CAIRPTGLINYGYTF; cdr3_nt: TGTGCCATCAGACCGACAGGACTCATCAACTATGGCTACACCTTC
v_call: TRBV10-3; d_call: -; clone_size: -; j_call: TRBJ2-2; cdr3_aa: CAIRRGEDTGELFF; cdr3_nt: TGTGCCATCAGGAGGGGGGAAGACACCGGGGAGCTGTTTTTT
v_call: TRBV5-6; d_call: -; clone_size: few; j_call: TRBJ1-4; cdr3_aa: CASSLAGRSEKLFF; cdr3_nt: TGTGCCAGCAGCTTGGCAGGACGGAGTGAAAAACTGTTTTTT
v_call: TRBV7-9; d_call: -; clone_size: few; j_call: TRBJ1-1; cdr3_aa: CASSRGVPEAFF; cdr3_nt: TGTGCCAGCAGCAGGGGGGTCCCTGAAGCTTTCTTT
v_call: TRBV6-1; d_call: TRBD1; clone_size: few; j_call: TRBJ1-6; cdr3_aa: CASTRTGFGSPLHF; cdr3_nt: TGTGCCAGCACCAGGACAGGGTTCGGTTCACCCCTCCACTTT
v_call: TRBV7-9; d_call: -; clone_size: -; j_call: TRBJ2-1; cdr3_aa: CASSAGPPPYNEQFF; cdr3_nt: TGTGCCAGCAGCGCCGGACCGCCGCCCTACAATGAGCAGTTCTTC
v_call: TRBV12-3/TRBV12-4; d_call: -; clone_size: -; j_call: TRBJ1-1; cdr3_aa: CATSLEGPAEAFF; cdr3_nt: TGTGCCACCAGTTTGGAGGGCCCCGCTGAAGCTTTCTTT
v_call: TRBV6-2/TRBV6-3; d_call: TRBD2; clone_size: few; j_call: TRBJ2-1; cdr3_aa: CASSYLRGGTYNEQFF; cdr3_nt: TGTGCCAGCAGTTACTTGCGGGGGGGCACCTACAATGAGCAGTTCTTC
v_call: TRBV20-1; d_call: TRBD2; clone_size: -; j_call: TRBJ2-1; cdr3_aa: CSARDMLAGGARYNEQFF; cdr3_nt: TGCAGTGCTAGAGATATGCTAGCGGGGGGAGCTAGATACAATGAGCAGTTCTTC
v_call: TRBV11-2; d_call: TRBD1; clone_size: many; j_call: TRBJ1-6; cdr3_aa: CASSLALRQGYNSPLHF; cdr3_nt: TGTGCCAGCAGCTTAGCGCTCCGACAGGGCTATAATTCACCCCTCCACTTT
v_call: TRBV5-8; d_call: -; clone_size: many; j_call: TRBJ1-2; cdr3_aa: CASSFQGLGYTF; cdr3_nt: TGTGCCAGCAGCTTTCAGGGCCTTGGCTACACCTTC
v_call: TRBV12-3/TRBV12-4; d_call: -; clone_size: many; j_call: TRBJ2-2; cdr3_aa: CASSLMGGNTGELFF; cdr3_nt: TGTGCCAGCAGTCTGATGGGGGGAAACACCGGGGAGCTGTTTTTT
v_call: TRBV28; d_call: TRBD1; clone_size: -; j_call: TRBJ2-7; cdr3_aa: CASSTRHISDRVDAYEQYF; cdr3_nt: TGTGCCAGCAGTACTCGACACATCTCGGACAGGGTAGATGCCTACGAGCAGTACTTC
v_call: TRBV20-1; d_call: -; clone_size: few; j_call: TRBJ1-1; cdr3_aa: CSAMPGLKNTEAFF; cdr3_nt: TGCAGTGCTATGCCGGGTCTTAAGAACACTGAAGCTTTCTTT
v_call: TRBV7-7; d_call: TRBD2; clone_size: -; j_call: TRBJ2-3; cdr3_aa: CASSPTVSGVTDTQYF; cdr3_nt: TGTGCTAGCAGTCCTACCGTTAGCGGGGTCACAGATACGCAGTATTTT
v_call: TRBV18; d_call: -; clone_size: -; j_call: TRBJ2-7; cdr3_aa: CASSPPSRGQNEQYF; cdr3_nt: TGTGCCAGCTCACCACCGTCAAGAGGGCAGAACGAGCAGTACTTC
v_call: TRBV9; d_call: -; clone_size: few; j_call: TRBJ1-3; cdr3_aa: CASSARGRAFSGNTIYF; cdr3_nt: TGTGCCAGCAGCGCACGAGGACGTGCGTTCTCTGGAAACACCATATATTTT
v_call: TRBV6-1; d_call: -; clone_size: -; j_call: TRBJ1-1; cdr3_aa: CASSSRKNTEAFF; cdr3_nt: TGTGCCAGCAGTTCGCGGAAGAACACTGAAGCTTTCTTT
v_call: TRBV5-1; d_call: -; clone_size: -; j_call: TRBJ1-5; cdr3_aa: CASSFLGGSGQPQHF; cdr3_nt: TGCGCCAGCAGCTTCCTTGGGGGGTCGGGTCAGCCCCAGCATTTT
v_call: TRBV3-1; d_call: -; clone_size: many; j_call: TRBJ2-1; cdr3_aa: CASSQEGGGVSNEQFF; cdr3_nt: TGTGCCAGCAGCCAAGAAGGGGGGGGGGTCTCGAATGAGCAGTTCTTC
v_call: TRBV20-1; d_call: -; clone_size: -; j_call: TRBJ1-1; cdr3_aa: CSARGGGWYTEAFF; cdr3_nt: TGCAGTGCTAGAGGCGGGGGCTGGTACACTGAAGCTTTCTTT
v_call: TRBV20-1; d_call: TRBD1; clone_size: many; j_call: TRBJ2-5; cdr3_aa: CSAGQEQETQYF; cdr3_nt: TGCAGTGCTGGACAGGAGCAAGAGACCCAGTACTTC
v_call: TRBV7-9; d_call: TRBD1; clone_size: -; j_call: TRBJ1-4; cdr3_aa: CASSPPDRPNEKLFF; cdr3_nt: TGTGCCAGCAGCCCCCCGGACAGGCCGAATGAAAAACTGTTTTTT
v_call: TRBV9; d_call: -; clone_size: few; j_call: TRBJ1-4; cdr3_aa: CASSVRSTNEKLFF; cdr3_nt: TGTGCCAGCAGCGTGAGGTCAACTAATGAAAAACTGTTTTTT
v_call: TRBV6-5; d_call: -; clone_size: -; j_call: TRBJ1-2; cdr3_aa: CASSYSMESGGYGYTF; cdr3_nt: TGTGCCAGCAGTTACTCGATGGAAAGCGGCGGCTATGGCTACACCTTC
v_call: TRBV5-5; d_call: TRBD2; clone_size: many; j_call: TRBJ2-1; cdr3_aa: CASSLGTSGGAGRDEQFF; cdr3_nt: TGTGCCAGCAGCTTGGGGACTAGCGGGGGGGCGGGTCGTGATGAGCAGTTCTTC
v_call: TRBV6-5; d_call: -; clone_size: -; j_call: TRBJ1-5; cdr3_aa: CASSYARQQPQHF; cdr3_nt: TGTGCCAGCAGTTACGCAAGACAGCAGCCCCAGCATTTT
v_call: TRBV29-1; d_call: -; clone_size: -; j_call: TRBJ2-3; cdr3_aa: CSVESISTDTQYF; cdr3_nt: TGCAGCGTTGAATCCATCTCAACAGATACGCAGTATTTT
v_call: TRBV5-1; d_call: -; clone_size: many; j_call: TRBJ1-4; cdr3_aa: CASRGATNEKLFF; cdr3_nt: TGTGCCAGCAGAGGGGCAACTAATGAAAAACTGTTTTTT
v_call: TRBV29-1; d_call: -; clone_size: -; j_call: TRBJ2-2; cdr3_aa: CSVAGTVAGELFF; cdr3_nt: TGCAGCGTAGCCGGGACCGTAGCCGGGGAGCTGTTTTTT
v_call: TRBV9; d_call: -; clone_size: many; j_call: TRBJ2-1; cdr3_aa: CASSPYTDSYNEQFF; cdr3_nt: TGTGCCAGCAGCCCTTACACCGATTCCTACAATGAGCAGTTCTTC